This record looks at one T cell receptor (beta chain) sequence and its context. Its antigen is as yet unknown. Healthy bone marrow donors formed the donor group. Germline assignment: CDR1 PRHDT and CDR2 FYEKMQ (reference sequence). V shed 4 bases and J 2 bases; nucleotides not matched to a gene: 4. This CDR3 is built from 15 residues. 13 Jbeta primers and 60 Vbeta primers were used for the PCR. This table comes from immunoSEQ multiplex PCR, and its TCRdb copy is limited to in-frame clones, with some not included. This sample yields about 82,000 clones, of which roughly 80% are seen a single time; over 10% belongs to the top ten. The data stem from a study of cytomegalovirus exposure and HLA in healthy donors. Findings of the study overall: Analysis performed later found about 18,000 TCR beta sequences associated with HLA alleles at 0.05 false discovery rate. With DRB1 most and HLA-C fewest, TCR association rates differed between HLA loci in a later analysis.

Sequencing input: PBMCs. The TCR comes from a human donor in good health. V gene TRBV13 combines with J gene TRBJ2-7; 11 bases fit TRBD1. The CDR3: CASSSPGQGAYEQYF. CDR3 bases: TGTGCCAGCAGCTCCCCGGGACAGGGGGCCTACGAGCAGTACTTC.